This TCR beta chain was observed in a study of regulatory T cells in long-lasting Graves disease (TCRdb year 2021). Background for the entire study: In the newly diagnosed Graves' disease group, patients had been taking antithyroid drugs for less than 3 months. This study used TCR sequencing and RNA sequencing of peripheral blood to compare persistent Graves' disease patients against newly diagnosed Graves' disease patients. The study was registered as a clinical trial and conducted in China. A total of roughly 33 samples underwent TCR sequencing: about 13 from persistent and some 20 from newly diagnosed Graves' disease patients.

In light of the paper, this sample's time point label describes: newly diagnosed GD, antithyroid drugs for less than 3 months. For both TCR sequencing and RNA sequencing, RNA was extracted from PBMCs in TRIzol. Graves' disease was diagnosed according to American Thyroid Association guidelines. The patients came from an endocrinology department in Xi'an, China. Each patient gave 7 to 9.5 milliliters of peripheral blood, collected in an EDTA anticoagulant tube. PBMCs were isolated by Ficoll Paque Plus density gradient separation without further T cell sorting. An Agilent 2100 Bioanalyzer and agarose gel were used to assess RNA quality, and a NanoDrop 2000 was used to measure RNA concentration. Library prep was done by multiplex PCR. Sequencing relied on an Illumina HiSeq 4000. TCR beta libraries were built with iRepertoire HTBI primers and Arm-PCR amplification of CDR3 regions. PCR products were gel purified before sequencing. The published analysis was carried out like this. Across samples, roughly 60 TRBV and approximately 15 TRBJ segments were identified and used for gene usage analysis of CDR3 amino acid clonotypes. COPE and FqMerger were used to merge filtered high-quality paired reads into contigs. Contigs were aligned with BLAST to IMGT TRBV, TRBD and TRBJ reference genes, and CDR3 was defined per IMGT. Any clonotype with a frequency above 0.1% was classified as a highly expanded clone. Shannon entropy served as the measure of repertoire diversity, while the Gini coefficient captured V-J evenness. Clonotypes shared by more than one individual were considered public. The public sequencing data were trimmed at Q25 with fastp and processed into clonotypes with MiXCR by TCRdb, which kept only in-frame beta chains. Rows are unified per CDR3 protein, each entry keeping the most common DNA and genes. TCRdb's processing, not the study's, gives the V and J calls here. For this sample there are around 230,000 distinct CDR3 sequences; about a sixth appear just once. About 20% of the sample lies in the top ten.

The CDR1 and CDR2 encoded by the germline V gene (reference sequence) are DFQATT and SNEGSKA. From the cysteine through the phenylalanine, the CDR3 covers 12 amino acids. The sequence is cut down to CDR3 DNA, 36 bases in frame from base 1. Regarding this clonotype: Its antigen is still unknown. An end of the junction does not agree with germline; a read error may underlie this.

Results the study describes overall, beyond this receptor: Because the primary lesion, thyroid tissue, could not be accessed, the study looked at peripheral blood alone. More public clonotypes were shared among persistent patients (about 2,800) than among newly diagnosed patients (roughly 1,000). The authors noted that the small sample size was a limitation that may lower accuracy. Sequencing and analysis were limited to the TCR beta chain. Persistent disease showed preferential use of TRBV28, TRBJ1-2 and TRBJ2-5, whereas newly diagnosed disease favored TRBV20-1 and TRBJ2-1. Compared with newly diagnosed patients, persistent Graves' disease patients had lower TCR Shannon entropy and fewer highly expanded clones, which suggests clonal expansion.

The rearranged segments are TRBV20-1 and TRBJ2-3, with TRBD1 perhaps the D gene, on 6 matching bases. The input for sequencing was peripheral blood mononuclear cells (PBMCs), taken at new diagnosis, from a patient treated with antithyroid drugs. The TCR comes from a female donor with Graves disease. Read as DNA, the sequence is TGCAGCGAACAGGGTAGCACAGATACACAGTGTTTT. This sequence encodes CSEQGSTDTQCF.